This is a list of T cell receptor beta chains from one sample in a study of tumor-infiltrating lymphocytes in primary liver carcinoma. In TCRdb, the multiplex PCR reads were re-called with MiXCR into one record per CDR3 protein. The sample carries tens of thousands of distinct CDR3 sequences, less than 85% recorded once. Sequencing used liver tumor tissue from sampling region 2. The receptors come from a man aged 35 to 55 with primary liver carcinoma and hepatitis B virus infection. Each CDR3 is given with its conserved first and last residue.

J: TRBJ2-7; V: TRBV6-5; length: 11; CDR3: CASTYLGEQYF
J: TRBJ2-7; V: TRBV4-2; length: 18; CDR3: CASSGKPGLARGPHKQYF
J: TRBJ2-1; V: TRBV6-2/TRBV6-3; length: 16; CDR3: CARGGQVLSSYNEQFF
J: TRBJ2-1; V: TRBV6-1; length: 13; CDR3: CGSRKTGDSEQFF
J: TRBJ2-4; V: TRBV10-1; length: 14; CDR3: CDNSESGGGHIQYF
J: TRBJ2-1; V: TRBV5-1; length: 15; CDR3: CASSLADSSYNEQLF
J: TRBJ2-2; V: TRBV6-5; length: 12; CDR3: CASSFGTGEPFF
J: TRBJ2-3; V: TRBV4-3; length: 15; CDR3: CASSLDRGGTDTQYF
J: TRBJ2-3; V: TRBV2; length: 16; CDR3: CASSEAIDASTDTQYF
J: TRBJ2-1; V: TRBV5-5; length: 16; CDR3: CASSYQSSGTYIEQFF
J: TRBJ1-2; V: TRBV16; length: 16; CDR3: CASSQCPGISNYGYTF
J: TRBJ1-2; V: TRBV10-2; length: 13; CDR3: CASGEIVSYGCTF
J: TRBJ2-7; V: TRBV6-2/TRBV6-3; length: 14; CDR3: CANNDAKGRYEQYF
J: TRBJ2-7; V: TRBV5-1; length: 13; CDR3: CASGSYSTYEQYF
J: TRBJ2-4; V: TRBV4-2; length: 15; CDR3: CASSQDDVPVNIQYF
J: TRBJ2-7; V: TRBV28; length: 14; CDR3: CTIMTETGGYEQYF
J: TRBJ2-1; V: TRBV29-1; length: 14; CDR3: CSVALGETYNEEFF
J: TRBJ2-7; V: TRBV28; length: 14; CDR3: CASVRTGGSYEEYF
J: TRBJ2-7; V: TRBV6-1; length: 15; CDR3: CVSSTGTSGSYVQYF
J: TRBJ2-7; V: TRBV6-1; length: 16; CDR3: CASRASLVGSSYEQYF
J: TRBJ2-3; V: TRBV28; length: 14; CDR3: CAVTSGRGGDTQYF
J: TRBJ2-7; V: TRBV29-1; length: 13; CDR3: CIVEVGTGGEQYF
J: TRBJ2-2; V: TRBV6-5; length: 13; CDR3: CASRQGNTGELFF
J: TRBJ2-7; V: TRBV12-3/TRBV12-4; length: 14; CDR3: CASRAQQGDYDRYF
J: TRBJ2-7; V: TRBV6-2/TRBV6-3; length: 13; CDR3: CASSFMQYYVQYF
J: TRBJ2-5; V: TRBV11-2; length: 16; CDR3: CTSSQAPCGGKESQYF
J: TRBJ2-7; V: TRBV5-1; length: 15; CDR3: CASSFRPHDNNEQYF
J: TRBJ2-1; V: TRBV4-1; length: 21; CDR3: CASSQGTWGQGFFTLTDEQFF
J: TRBJ2-5; V: TRBV29-1; length: 12; CDR3: CSADLVLETQYF
J: TRBJ2-2; V: TRBV29-1; length: 13; CDR3: CSVDTGNTGELFF
J: TRBJ1-1; V: TRBV28; length: 19; CDR3: CASSPRRSPGTGLWTEAFF
J: TRBJ2-7; V: TRBV11-3; length: 14; CDR3: CATRQGVDSYEQYF
J: TRBJ2-5; V: TRBV10-2; length: 16; CDR3: CARTLGTYTPLGTQYF
J: TRBJ2-5; V: TRBV2; length: 14; CDR3: CASRGDRGWETQYF
J: TRBJ1-2; V: TRBV12-3/TRBV12-4; length: 15; CDR3: CASSIGPQGIEGYTF
J: -; V: TRBV11-2; length: 13; CDR3: CASNLNDAYEQYF
J: TRBJ2-1; V: TRBV6-9; length: 24; CDR3: CASSTHRPKRTSGRARSSYYEQFF
J: TRBJ1-1; V: TRBV4-3; length: 15; CDR3: CASSHMNQGDTEPFF
J: TRBJ1-5; V: TRBV12-3/TRBV12-4; length: 15; CDR3: CVGSFGQGSNQPQHF
J: TRBJ2-7; V: TRBV4-3; length: 15; CDR3: CASSQDLTGSYEQYF
J: TRBJ2-1; V: TRBV6-1; length: 14; CDR3: CASTGSLNYNEQFF
J: TRBJ2-5; V: TRBV30; length: 13; CDR3: CASNTRGAETQYF
J: TRBJ1-1; V: TRBV29-1; length: 15; CDR3: CSGGPGWGMNTEAFF
J: TRBJ1-2; V: TRBV10-2; length: 13; CDR3: CTSSFEEGYDYTF
J: TRBJ2-5; V: TRBV11-2; length: 16; CDR3: CASSQTLGRGGETQYF
J: TRBJ1-5; V: TRBV6-2/TRBV6-3; length: 16; CDR3: CASNQAGTVSNQPQHF
J: TRBJ2-2; V: TRBV7-9; length: 14; CDR3: CTSNLEGADGELFF